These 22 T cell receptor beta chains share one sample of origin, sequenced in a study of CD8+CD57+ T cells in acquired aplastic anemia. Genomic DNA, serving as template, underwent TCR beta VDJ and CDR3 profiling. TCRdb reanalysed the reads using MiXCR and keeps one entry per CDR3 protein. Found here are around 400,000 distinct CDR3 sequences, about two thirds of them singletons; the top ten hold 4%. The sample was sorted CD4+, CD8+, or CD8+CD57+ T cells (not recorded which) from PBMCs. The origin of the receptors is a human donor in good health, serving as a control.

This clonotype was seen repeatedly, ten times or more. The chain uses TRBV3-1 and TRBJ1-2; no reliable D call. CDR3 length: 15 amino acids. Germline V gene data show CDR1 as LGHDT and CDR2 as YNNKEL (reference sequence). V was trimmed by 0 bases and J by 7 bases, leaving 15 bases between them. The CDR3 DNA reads TGTGCCAGCAGCCAAGAAATCGCCCGACGTAGTGGCTACACCTTC. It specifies CASSQEIARRSGYTF. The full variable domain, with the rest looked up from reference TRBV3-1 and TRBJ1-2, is DTAVSQTPKYLVTQMGNDKSIKCEQNLGHDTMYWYKQDSKKFLKIMFSYNNKELIINETVPNRFSPKSPDKAHLNLHINSLELGDSAVYFCASSQEIARRSGYTFGSGTRLTVV.

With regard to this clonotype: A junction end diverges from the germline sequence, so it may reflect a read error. The CDR3 DNA is TGTGCCAGCAGCCCTGAGCTGGCGGGGGGCACGGATACGCAGTGTTTT. This translates into CASSPELAGGTDTQCF. This chain links TRBV11-1 with TRBJ2-3; 8 positions match TRBD2. Per the germline V gene, CDR1 is SGHAT and CDR2 is FQDESV (reference sequence). This CDR3 comprises 16 residues.

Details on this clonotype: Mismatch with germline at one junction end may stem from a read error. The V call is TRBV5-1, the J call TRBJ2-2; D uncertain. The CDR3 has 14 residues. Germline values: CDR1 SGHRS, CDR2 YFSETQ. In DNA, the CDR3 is TGTGCCAGCAGCTTCACCGCGCAGACCGGGGAGCTGTTTTTT. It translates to CASSFTAQTGELFF.

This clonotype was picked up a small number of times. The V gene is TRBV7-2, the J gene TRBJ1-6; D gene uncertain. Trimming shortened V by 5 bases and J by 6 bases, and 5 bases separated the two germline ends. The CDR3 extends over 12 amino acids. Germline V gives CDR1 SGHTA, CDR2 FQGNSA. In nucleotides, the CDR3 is TGTGCCAGCAGCGCGATTAATTCACCCCTCCACTTT. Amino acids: CASSAINSPLHF.

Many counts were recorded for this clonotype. The CDR3 protein is CASSLSPGHGYTF. CDR3 DNA: TGTGCCAGCAGTTTAAGTCCGGGCCATGGCTACACCTTC. The chain uses TRBV12-3 or TRBV12-4 and TRBJ1-2; the D is unclear. Between the trimmed V and J ends, which lost 2 bases and 6 bases, there was a span of 10 bases. The CDR3 is 13 amino acids.

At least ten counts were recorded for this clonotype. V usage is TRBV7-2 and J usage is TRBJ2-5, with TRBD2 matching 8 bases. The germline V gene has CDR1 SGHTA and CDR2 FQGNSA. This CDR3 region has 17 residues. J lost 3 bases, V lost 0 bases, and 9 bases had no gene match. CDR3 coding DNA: TGTGCCAGCAGCTTAGCGCTAGTAGCGGGGATAAAAGAGACCCAGTACTTC. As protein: CASSLALVAGIKETQYF.

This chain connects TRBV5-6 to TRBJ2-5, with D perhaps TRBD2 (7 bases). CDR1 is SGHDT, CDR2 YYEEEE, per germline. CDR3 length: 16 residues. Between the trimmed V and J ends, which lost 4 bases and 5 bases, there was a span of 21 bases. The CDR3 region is CASSIPGPGGGETQYF. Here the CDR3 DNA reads TGTGCCAGCAGCATACCCGGACCGGGGGGCGGGGAGACCCAGTACTTC.

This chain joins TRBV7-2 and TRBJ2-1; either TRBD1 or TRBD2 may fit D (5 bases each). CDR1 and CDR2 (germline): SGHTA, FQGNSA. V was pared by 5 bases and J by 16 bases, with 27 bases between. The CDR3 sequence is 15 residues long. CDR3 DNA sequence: TGTGCCAGCAGCCGAGAGGGGTTAGGCTATAACTACACCTTCTTC. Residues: CASSREGLGYNYTFF.

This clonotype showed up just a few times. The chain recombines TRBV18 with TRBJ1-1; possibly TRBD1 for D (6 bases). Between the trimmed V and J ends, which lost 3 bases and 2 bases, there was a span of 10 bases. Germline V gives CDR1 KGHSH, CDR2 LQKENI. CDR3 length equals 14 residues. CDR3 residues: CASSPATGNTEAFF. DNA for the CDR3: TGTGCCAGCTCACCCGCGACAGGCAACACTGAAGCTTTCTTT.

CDR3 bases: TGTGCCAGCAGCTTAGCGGCTAGGAACACCATATATTTT. Its protein product is CASSLAARNTIYF. The rearrangement joins TRBV7-3 to TRBJ1-3; D unresolved. This CDR3 spans 13 amino acids. V lost 2 bases and J 7 bases, leaving 9 bases between the germline ends. Looked up from germline, CDR1 is SGHTA and CDR2 is FQGTGA.

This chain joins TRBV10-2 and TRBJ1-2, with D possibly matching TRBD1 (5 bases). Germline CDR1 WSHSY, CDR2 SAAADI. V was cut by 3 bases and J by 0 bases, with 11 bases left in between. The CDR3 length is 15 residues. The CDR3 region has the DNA TGCGCCAGCAGTGATAGGACACATTCTAACTATGGCTACACCTTC. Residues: CASSDRTHSNYGYTF.

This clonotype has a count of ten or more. CDR3 nucleotides: TGTGCCAGCAGCGCCCTCTTGGGCTCCAGCACAGATACGCAGTATTTT. Its translation: CASSALLGSSTDTQYF. The chain joins TRBV9 to TRBJ2-3; D remains unclear. V gave up 3 bases and J gave up 0 bases, with 14 bases separating them. The CDR3 loop spans 16 amino acids. Germline CDR1 reads SGDLS; CDR2 reads YYNGEE.

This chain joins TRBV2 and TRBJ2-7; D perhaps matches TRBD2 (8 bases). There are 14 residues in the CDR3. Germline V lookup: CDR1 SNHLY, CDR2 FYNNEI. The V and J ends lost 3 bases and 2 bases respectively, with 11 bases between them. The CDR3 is CASSDGRGPYEQYF. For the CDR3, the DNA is TGTGCCAGCAGTGACGGGAGGGGGCCCTACGAGCAGTACTTC.

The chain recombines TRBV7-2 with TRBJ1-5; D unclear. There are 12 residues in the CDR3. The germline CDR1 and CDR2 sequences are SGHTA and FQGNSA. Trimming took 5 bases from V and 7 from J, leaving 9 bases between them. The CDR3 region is CASSLPGQPQHF. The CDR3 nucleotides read TGTGCCAGCAGCCTACCGGGGCAGCCCCAGCATTTT.

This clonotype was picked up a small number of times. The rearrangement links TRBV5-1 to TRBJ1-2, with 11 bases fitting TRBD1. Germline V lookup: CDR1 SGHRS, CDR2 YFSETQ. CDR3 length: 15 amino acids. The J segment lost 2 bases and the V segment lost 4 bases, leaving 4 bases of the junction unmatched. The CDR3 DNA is TGCGCCAGCAGCATGGGGACAGGGGGGAACTATGGCTACACCTTC. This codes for CASSMGTGGNYGYTF.

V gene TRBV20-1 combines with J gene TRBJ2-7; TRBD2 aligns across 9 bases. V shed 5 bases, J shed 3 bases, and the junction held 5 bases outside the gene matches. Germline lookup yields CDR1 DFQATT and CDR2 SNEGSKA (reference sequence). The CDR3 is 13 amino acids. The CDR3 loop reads CSAPSGVGYEQYF. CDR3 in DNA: TGCAGTGCTCCTAGCGGGGTAGGCTACGAGCAGTACTTC.

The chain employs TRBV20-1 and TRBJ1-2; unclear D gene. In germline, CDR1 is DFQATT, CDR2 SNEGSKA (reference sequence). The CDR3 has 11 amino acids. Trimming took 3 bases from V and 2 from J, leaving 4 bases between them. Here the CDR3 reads CSASENYGYTF. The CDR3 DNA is TGCAGTGCTAGCGAGAACTATGGCTACACCTTC.

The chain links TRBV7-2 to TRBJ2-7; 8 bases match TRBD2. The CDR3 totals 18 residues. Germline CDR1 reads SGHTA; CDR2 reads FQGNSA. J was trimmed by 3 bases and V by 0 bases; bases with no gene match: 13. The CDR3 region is CASSLATGGSELYYEQYV. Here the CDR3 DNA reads TGTGCCAGCAGCTTAGCGACGGGGGGGTCAGAGCTGTACTACGAGCAGTACGTC.

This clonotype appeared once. In nucleotides, the CDR3 is TGTGCCATTAGCGGGAGTACCTACAATGAGCAGTTCTTC. It codes for CAISGSTYNEQFF. The V call is TRBV10-3, the J call TRBJ2-1; 9 positions match TRBD2. CDR1 is ENHRY and CDR2 is SYGVKD in the germline V gene. V was pared by 9 bases and J by 2 bases, with 2 bases of the junction left unmatched. This CDR3 comprises 13 residues.

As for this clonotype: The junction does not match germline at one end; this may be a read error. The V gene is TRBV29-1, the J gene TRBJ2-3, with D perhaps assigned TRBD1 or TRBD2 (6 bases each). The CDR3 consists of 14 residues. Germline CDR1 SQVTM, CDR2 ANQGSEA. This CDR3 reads CRANGEGGTDTQYF. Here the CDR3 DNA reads TGTAGGGCCAACGGAGAGGGGGGTACAGATACGCAGTATTTT.

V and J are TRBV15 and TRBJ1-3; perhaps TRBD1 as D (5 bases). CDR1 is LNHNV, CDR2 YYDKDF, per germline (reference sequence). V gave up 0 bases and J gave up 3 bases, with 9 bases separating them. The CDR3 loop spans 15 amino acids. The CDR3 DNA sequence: TGTGCCACCAGCAGAGATCAGGGTAGTGGAAACACCATATATTTT. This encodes CATSRDQGSGNTIYF.

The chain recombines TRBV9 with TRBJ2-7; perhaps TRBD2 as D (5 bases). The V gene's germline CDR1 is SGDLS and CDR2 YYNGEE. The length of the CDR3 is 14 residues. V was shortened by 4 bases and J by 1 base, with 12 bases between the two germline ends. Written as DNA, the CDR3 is TGTGCCAGCAGCCAGACCGGGAAATCCTACGAGCAGTACTTC. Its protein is CASSQTGKSYEQYF.